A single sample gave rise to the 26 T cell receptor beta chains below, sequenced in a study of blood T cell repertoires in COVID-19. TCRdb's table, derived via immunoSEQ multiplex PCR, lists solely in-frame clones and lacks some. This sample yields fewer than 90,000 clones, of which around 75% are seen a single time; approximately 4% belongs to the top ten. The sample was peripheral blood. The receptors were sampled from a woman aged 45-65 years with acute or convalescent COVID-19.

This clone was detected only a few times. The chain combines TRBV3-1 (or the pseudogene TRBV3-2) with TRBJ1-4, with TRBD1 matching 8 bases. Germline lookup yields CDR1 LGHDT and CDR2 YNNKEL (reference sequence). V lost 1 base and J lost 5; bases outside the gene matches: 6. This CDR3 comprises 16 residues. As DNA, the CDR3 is TGTGCCAGCAGCCAAGGTTCCCCAGGGGGCAATGAAAAACTGTTTTTT. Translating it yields CASSQGSPGGNEKLFF.

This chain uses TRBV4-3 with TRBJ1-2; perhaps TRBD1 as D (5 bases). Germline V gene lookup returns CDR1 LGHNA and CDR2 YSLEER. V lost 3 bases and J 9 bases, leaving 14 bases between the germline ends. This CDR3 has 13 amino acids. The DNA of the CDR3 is TGCGCCAGCAGCCAGGATCGGGGGGGGAGCTACACCTTC. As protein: CASSQDRGGSYTF.

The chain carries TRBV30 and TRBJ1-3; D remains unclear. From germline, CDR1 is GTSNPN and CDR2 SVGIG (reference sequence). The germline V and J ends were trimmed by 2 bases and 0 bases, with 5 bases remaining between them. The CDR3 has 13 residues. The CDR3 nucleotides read TGTGCCTGGAGTAAGAGCTCTGGAAACACCATATATTTT. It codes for CAWSKSSGNTIYF.

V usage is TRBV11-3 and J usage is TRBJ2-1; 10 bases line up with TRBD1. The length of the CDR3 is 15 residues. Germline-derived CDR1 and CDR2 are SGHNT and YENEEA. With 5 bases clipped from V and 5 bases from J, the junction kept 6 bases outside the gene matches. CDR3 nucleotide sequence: TGTGCCAGCAGCGAGACAGGGGGCGCGAACAATGAGCAGTTCTTC. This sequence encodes CASSETGGANNEQFF.

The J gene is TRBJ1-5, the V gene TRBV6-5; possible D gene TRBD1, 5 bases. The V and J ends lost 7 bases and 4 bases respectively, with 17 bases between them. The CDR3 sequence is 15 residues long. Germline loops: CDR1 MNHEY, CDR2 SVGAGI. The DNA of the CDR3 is TGTGCCAGCACTCCGGGGGGGGTGGGAAATCAGCCCCAGCATTTT. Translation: CASTPGGVGNQPQHF.

The CDR3 here is CASSFAGNYGYTF. The CDR3 nucleotides are TGTGCCAGCAGCTTCGCAGGGAACTATGGCTACACCTTC. The V call is TRBV7-2, the J call TRBJ1-2; possibly TRBD1 for D (5 bases). The CDR3 is 13 residues long. V lost 3 bases, J lost 2 bases, and 7 bases lay in between. Per the germline V gene, CDR1 is SGHTA and CDR2 is FQGNSA.

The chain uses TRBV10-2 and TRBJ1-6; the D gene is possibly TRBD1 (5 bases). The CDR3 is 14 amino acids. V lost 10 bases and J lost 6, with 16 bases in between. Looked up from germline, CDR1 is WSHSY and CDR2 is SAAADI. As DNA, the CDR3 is TGCGCCACCGACCGGGGGGGGGTTAATTCACCCCTCCACTTT. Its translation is CATDRGGVNSPLHF.

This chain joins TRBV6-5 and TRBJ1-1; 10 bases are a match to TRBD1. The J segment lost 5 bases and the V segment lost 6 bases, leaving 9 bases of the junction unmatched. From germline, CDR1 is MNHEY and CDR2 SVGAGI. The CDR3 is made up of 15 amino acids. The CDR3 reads CASRRTTGGATEAFF. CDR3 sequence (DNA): TGTGCCAGCAGGAGGACGACAGGGGGCGCGACTGAAGCTTTCTTT.

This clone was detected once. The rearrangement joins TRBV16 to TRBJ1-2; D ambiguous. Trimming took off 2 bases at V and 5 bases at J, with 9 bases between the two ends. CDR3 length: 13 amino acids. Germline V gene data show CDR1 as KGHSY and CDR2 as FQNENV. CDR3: CASSQIGEYGYTF. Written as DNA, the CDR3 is TGTGCCAGCAGCCAAATCGGGGAATATGGCTACACCTTC.

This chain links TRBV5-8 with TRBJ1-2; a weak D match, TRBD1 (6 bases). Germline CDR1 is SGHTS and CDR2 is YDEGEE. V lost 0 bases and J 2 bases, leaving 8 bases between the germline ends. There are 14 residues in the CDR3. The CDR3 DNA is TGTGCCAGCAGCTTGGGTGGACAGAACTATGGCTACACCTTC. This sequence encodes CASSLGGQNYGYTF.

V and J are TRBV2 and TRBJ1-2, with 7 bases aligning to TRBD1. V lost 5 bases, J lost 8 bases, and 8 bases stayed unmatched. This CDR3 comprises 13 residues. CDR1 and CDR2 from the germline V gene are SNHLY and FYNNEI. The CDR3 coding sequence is TGTGCCAGCAGTTTAAGGGGGCAAGGCGGCTACACCTTC. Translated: CASSLRGQGGYTF.

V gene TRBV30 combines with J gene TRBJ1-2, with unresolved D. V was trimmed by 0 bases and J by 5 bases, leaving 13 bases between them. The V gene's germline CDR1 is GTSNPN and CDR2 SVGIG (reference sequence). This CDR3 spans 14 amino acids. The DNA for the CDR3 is TGTGCCTGGAGTGTAACAGCGGAAGCGTATGGCTACACCTTC. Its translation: CAWSVTAEAYGYTF.

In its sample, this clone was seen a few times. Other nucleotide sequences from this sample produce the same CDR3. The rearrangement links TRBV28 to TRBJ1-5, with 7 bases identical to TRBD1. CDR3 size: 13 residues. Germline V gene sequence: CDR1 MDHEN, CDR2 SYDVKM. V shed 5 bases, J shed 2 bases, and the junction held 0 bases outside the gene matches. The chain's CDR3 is CASSDRGNQPQHF. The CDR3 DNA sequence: TGTGCCAGCAGTGACAGGGGCAATCAGCCCCAGCATTTT.

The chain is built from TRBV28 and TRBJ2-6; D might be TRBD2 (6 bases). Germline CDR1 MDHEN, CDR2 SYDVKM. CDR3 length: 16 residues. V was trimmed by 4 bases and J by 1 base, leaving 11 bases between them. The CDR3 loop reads CASSSAGGSGANVLTF. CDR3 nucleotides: TGTGCCAGCAGTTCCGCAGGAGGGTCTGGGGCCAACGTCCTGACTTTC.

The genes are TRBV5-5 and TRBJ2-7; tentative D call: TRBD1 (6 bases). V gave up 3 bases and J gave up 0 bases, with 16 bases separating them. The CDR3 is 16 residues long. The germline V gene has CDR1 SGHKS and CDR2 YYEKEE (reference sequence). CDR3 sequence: CASSSDRTAYSYEQYF. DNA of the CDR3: TGTGCCAGCAGCTCGGATAGGACAGCTTACTCCTACGAGCAGTACTTC.

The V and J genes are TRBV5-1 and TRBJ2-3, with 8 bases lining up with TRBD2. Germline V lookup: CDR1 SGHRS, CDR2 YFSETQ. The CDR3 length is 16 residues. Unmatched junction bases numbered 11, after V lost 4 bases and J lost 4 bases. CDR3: CASSRNGGAGADTQYF. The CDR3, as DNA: TGCGCCAGCAGCCGCAACGGGGGGGCGGGAGCAGATACGCAGTATTTT.

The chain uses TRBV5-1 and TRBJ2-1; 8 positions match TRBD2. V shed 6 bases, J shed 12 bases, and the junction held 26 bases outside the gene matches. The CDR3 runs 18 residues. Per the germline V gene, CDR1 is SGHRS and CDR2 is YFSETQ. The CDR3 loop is CASNRHPPGGDRQYGQFF. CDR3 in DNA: TGCGCCAGCAACCGACACCCCCCCGGGGGGGACCGCCAATACGGGCAGTTCTTC.

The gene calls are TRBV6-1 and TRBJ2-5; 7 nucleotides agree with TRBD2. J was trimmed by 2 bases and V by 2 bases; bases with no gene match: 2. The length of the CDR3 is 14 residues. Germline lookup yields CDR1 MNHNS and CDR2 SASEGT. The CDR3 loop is CASSELAAQETQYF. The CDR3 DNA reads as TGTGCCAGCAGTGAACTAGCGGCTCAAGAGACCCAGTACTTC.

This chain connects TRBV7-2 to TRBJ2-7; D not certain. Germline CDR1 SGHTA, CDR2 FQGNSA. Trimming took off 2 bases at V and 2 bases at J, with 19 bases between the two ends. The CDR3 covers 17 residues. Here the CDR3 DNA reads TGTGCCAGCAGCTTAAAGCATGCGCTCCTGGGCCCCTACGAGCAGTACTTC. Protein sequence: CASSLKHALLGPYEQYF.

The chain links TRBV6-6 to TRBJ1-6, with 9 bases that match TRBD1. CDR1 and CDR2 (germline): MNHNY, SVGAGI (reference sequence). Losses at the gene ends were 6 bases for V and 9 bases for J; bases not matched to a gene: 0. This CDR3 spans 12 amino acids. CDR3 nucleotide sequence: TGTGCCAGCAGGACAGGGGGTTCACCCCTCCACTTT. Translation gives CASRTGGSPLHF.

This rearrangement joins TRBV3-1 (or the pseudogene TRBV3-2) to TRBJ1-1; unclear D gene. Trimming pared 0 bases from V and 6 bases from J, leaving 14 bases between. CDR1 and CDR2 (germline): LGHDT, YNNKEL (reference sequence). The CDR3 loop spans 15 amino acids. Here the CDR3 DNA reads TGTGCCAGCAGCCAAGAGAGAGTCGGCAGGCCTGAAGCTTTCTTT. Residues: CASSQERVGRPEAFF.

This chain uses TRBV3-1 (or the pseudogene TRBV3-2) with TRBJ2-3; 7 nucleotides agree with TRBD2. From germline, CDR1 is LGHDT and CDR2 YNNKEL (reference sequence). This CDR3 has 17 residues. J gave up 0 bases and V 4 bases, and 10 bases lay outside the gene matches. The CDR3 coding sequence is TGTGCCAGCAGCCTTAGATCGGGGGGACCGAGCACAGATACGCAGTATTTT. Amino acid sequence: CASSLRSGGPSTDTQYF.

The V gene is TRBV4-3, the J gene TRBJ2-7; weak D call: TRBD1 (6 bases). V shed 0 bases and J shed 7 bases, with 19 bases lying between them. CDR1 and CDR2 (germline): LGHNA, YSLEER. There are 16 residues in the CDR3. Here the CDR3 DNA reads TGCGCCAGCAGCCAAGATCTTGAGGCAGGGGTGCGAGAGCAGTACTTC. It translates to CASSQDLEAGVREQYF.

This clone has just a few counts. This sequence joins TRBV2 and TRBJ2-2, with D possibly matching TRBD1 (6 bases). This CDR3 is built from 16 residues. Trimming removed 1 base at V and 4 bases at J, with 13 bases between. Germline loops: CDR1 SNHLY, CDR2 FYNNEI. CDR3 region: CASSEGQEDPTGELFF. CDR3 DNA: TGTGCCAGCAGTGAAGGACAGGAGGATCCCACCGGGGAGCTGTTTTTT.

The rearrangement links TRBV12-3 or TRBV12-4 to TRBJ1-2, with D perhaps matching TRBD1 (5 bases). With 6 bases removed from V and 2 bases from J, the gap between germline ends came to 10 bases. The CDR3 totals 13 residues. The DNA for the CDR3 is TGTGCCAGCAGCTCGACAGAGAACTATGGCTACACCTTC. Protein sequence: CASSSTENYGYTF.

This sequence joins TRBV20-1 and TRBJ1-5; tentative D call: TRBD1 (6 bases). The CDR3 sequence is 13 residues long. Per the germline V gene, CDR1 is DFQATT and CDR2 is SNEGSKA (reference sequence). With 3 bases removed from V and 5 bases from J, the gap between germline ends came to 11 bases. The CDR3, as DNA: TGCAGTGCTAGTCGGGGGGCGTATCAGCCCCAGCATTTT. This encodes CSASRGAYQPQHF.